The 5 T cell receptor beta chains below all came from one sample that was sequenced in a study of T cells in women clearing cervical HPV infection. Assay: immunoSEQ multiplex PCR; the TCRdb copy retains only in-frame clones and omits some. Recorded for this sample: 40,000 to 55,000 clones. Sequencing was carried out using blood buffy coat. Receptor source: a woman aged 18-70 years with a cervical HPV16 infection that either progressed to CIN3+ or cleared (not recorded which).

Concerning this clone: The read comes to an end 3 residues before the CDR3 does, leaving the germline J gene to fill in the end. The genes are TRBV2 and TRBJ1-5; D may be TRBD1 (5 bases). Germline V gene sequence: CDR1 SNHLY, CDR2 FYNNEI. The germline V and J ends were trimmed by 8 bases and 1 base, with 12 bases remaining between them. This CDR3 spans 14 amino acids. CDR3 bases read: TGTGCCAGCGGAAACAGACAGAGCAATCAGCCC. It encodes CASGNRQSNQP. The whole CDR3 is CASGNRQSNQPQHF.

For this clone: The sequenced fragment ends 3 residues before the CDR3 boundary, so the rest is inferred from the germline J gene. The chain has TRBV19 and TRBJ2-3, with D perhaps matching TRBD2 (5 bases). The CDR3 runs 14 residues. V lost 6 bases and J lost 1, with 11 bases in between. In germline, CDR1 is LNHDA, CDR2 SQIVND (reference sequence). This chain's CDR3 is CASRIAGGTDTQYF. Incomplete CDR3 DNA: TGTGCCAGTAGGATCGCCGGGGGCACAGATACG.

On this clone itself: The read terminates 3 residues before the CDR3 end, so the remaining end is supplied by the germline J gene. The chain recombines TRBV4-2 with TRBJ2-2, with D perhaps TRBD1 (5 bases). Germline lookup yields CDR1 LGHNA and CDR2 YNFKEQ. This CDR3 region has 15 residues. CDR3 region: CASSQDFQGYEKLFF. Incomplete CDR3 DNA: TGTGCCAGCAGCCAAGATTTCCAGGGTTATGAAAAG.

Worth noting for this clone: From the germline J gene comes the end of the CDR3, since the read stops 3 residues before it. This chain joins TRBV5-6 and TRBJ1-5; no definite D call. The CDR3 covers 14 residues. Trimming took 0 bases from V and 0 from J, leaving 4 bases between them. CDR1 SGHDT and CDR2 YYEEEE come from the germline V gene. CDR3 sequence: CASSLEASNQPQHF. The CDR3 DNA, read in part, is TGTGCCAGCAGCTTGGAAGCTAGCAATCAGCCC.

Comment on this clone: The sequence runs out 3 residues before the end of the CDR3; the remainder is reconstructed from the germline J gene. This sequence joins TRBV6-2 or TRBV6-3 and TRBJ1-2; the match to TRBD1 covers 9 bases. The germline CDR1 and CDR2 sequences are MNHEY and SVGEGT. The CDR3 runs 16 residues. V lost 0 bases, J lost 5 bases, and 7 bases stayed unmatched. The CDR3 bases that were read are TGTGCCAGCAGTTACTCGGGACAGGGAAAGACTTATGGC. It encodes CASSYSGQGKTYG. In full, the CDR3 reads CASSYSGQGKTYGYTF.